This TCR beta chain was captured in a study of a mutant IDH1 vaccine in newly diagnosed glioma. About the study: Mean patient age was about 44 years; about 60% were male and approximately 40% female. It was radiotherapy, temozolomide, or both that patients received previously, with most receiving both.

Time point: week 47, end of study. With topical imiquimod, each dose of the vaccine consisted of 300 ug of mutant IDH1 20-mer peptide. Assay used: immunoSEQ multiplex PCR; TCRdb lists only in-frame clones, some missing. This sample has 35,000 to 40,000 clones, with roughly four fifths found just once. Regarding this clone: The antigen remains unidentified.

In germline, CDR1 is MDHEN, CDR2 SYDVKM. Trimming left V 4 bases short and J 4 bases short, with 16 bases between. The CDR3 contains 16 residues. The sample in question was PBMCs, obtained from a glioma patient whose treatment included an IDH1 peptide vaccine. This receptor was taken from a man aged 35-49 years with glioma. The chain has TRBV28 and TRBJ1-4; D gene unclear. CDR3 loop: CASSSPRGGHNEKLFF. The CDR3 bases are TGTGCCAGCAGTTCTCCCCGGGGAGGCCATAATGAAAAACTGTTTTTT.